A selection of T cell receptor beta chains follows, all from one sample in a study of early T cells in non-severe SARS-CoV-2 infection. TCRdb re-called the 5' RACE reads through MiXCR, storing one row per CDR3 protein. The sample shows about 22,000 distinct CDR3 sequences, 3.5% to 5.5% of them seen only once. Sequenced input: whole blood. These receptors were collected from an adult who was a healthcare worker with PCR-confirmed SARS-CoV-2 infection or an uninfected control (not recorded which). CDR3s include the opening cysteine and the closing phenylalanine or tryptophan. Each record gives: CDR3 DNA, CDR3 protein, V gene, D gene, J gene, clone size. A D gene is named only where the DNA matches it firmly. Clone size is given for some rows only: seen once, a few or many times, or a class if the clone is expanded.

TGTGCCAGCACCAAAGAATATCGACAGTCCTATGGCTACACCTTC,CASTKEYRQSYGYTF,TRBV6-5,NA,TRBJ1-2,many
TGTGCCAGCAAATCGGGGTCGCAGGGTCTGCGCAATCAGCCCCAGCATTTT,CASKSGSQGLRNQPQHF,TRBV6-2/TRBV6-3,NA,TRBJ1-5,many
TGTGCCAGCAGCTTTGCCTACGAGCAGTACTTC,CASSFAYEQYF,TRBV7-9,NA,TRBJ2-7,many
TGCGCCAGCAGCCAAGCGGCCAATTCACCCCTCCACTTT,CASSQAANSPLHF,TRBV4-3,NA,TRBJ1-6,many
TGTGCCAGTAGTATATCCCGCGTAGGGATTAAGGACATTCAGTACTTC,CASSISRVGIKDIQYF,TRBV19,NA,TRBJ2-4,medium-sized
TGTGCCAGCAGTTATAGACAGGGCTACGAGCAGTACTTC,CASSYRQGYEQYF,TRBV6-2/TRBV6-3,TRBD1,TRBJ2-7,NA
TGTGCCAGCAGTCCCGGGATTGTCGGCTACACCTTC,CASSPGIVGYTF,TRBV6-2/TRBV6-3,NA,TRBJ1-2,many
TGTGCCAGCAGTTCGTCATTCTCGGACAGGGGGCTTGGCTACACCTTC,CASSSSFSDRGLGYTF,TRBV27,TRBD1,TRBJ1-2,many
TGTGCCAGCAGTCCCTCTGGGACAGGTAATAGTGAGCAGTTCTTC,CASSPSGTGNSEQFF,TRBV12-3/TRBV12-4,TRBD1,TRBJ2-1,many
TGCGCCAGCAGCCAAGGGACTACGGGCTCCTACGAGCAGTACTTC,CASSQGTTGSYEQYF,TRBV4-3,NA,TRBJ2-7,many
TGTGCCTGGGCGGCACTGGGAACTGAAGCTTTCTTT,CAWAALGTEAFF,TRBV30,NA,TRBJ1-1,many
TGCAGTGCCCCCAGATCGGGGGTAGAGACCCAGTACTTC,CSAPRSGVETQYF,TRBV20-1,NA,TRBJ2-5,many
TGTGCCAGCAGTTCAGGGTGGGACGAGCAGTACTTC,CASSSGWDEQYF,TRBV28,NA,TRBJ2-7,NA
TGTGCCAGCAGCTTAGATACGGCGGGTGCCGGGGAGCTGTTTTTT,CASSLDTAGAGELFF,TRBV7-9,NA,TRBJ2-2,NA
TGTGCCAGCAGTTACTCGTGGAACTACGAGCAGTACTTC,CASSYSWNYEQYF,TRBV6-2/TRBV6-3,NA,TRBJ2-7,NA
TGTGCCAGCAGCTTAGGAGTCCCCCAGTCTGGAAACACCATATATTTT,CASSLGVPQSGNTIYF,TRBV7-9,NA,TRBJ1-3,few
TGTGCCAGCAGTTTCAGCACGGAATCTGGTGGCTACACCTTC,CASSFSTESGGYTF,TRBV6-2/TRBV6-3,NA,TRBJ1-2,many
TGTGCCAGCAGTGAAGGCCGCATCGTGCAGTACTTC,CASSEGRIVQYF,TRBV2,NA,TRBJ2-7,many
TGTGCCAGCAGCGGCGGGAGAAACCAAGAGACCCAGTACTTC,CASSGGRNQETQYF,TRBV7-2,TRBD2,TRBJ2-5,many
TGCAGTATTTTGATTAAGCGGGAGGGCCGAGGTGTCACAGATACGCAGTATTTT,CSILIKREGRGVTDTQYF,TRBV20-1,TRBD2,TRBJ2-3,NA
TGTGCCAGTAGTATTGGGGACAGGGGACATCAGCCCCAGCATTTT,CASSIGDRGHQPQHF,TRBV19,TRBD1,TRBJ1-5,medium-sized
TGTGCCATCAGTAATATTGCTGGAAACACCATATATTTT,CAISNIAGNTIYF,TRBV10-3,NA,TRBJ1-3,many
TGTGCCAGCAGCCAAGATCTTAGCGGGAGCACAGATACGCAGTATTTT,CASSQDLSGSTDTQYF,TRBV4-2,TRBD2,TRBJ2-3,NA
TGTGCCAGCAGCGCAACGGGAGGACACAATGAGCAGTTCTTC,CASSATGGHNEQFF,TRBV7-3,TRBD2,TRBJ2-1,many
TGTGCCAGCAGCTTGGTAGCGGGAGGATCCTACAATGAGCAGTTCTTC,CASSLVAGGSYNEQFF,TRBV11-3,TRBD2,TRBJ2-1,many
TGTGCCAGCAGCTTGTATAGCGGGGTCAATGAGCAGTTCTTC,CASSLYSGVNEQFF,TRBV5-4,TRBD2,TRBJ2-1,NA
TGTGCCAGCAGTGAGCCCAGGACTGGAGCTGAAGCTTTCTTT,CASSEPRTGAEAFF,TRBV25-1,NA,TRBJ1-1,many
TGTGCCAGCACGGGGGGGTCGGGCATCGTCTCCTACAATGAGCAGTTCTTC,CASTGGSGIVSYNEQFF,TRBV6-2/TRBV6-3,TRBD2,TRBJ2-1,many
TGTGCCAGCAGCTTAGGGCCCTGGTGGACAGACTCTGGAAACACCATATATTTT,CASSLGPWWTDSGNTIYF,TRBV7-2,NA,TRBJ1-3,few
TGTGCCAGCAGTTACTCGGCGTACGACAGGGTAAATACGGAGACCCAGTACTTC,CASSYSAYDRVNTETQYF,TRBV6-2/TRBV6-3,TRBD1,TRBJ2-5,few
TGCGCCAGCAGCCAAGACTTGGCTAGTCCCACAGATACGCAGTATTTT,CASSQDLASPTDTQYF,TRBV4-3,NA,TRBJ2-3,few
TGTGCCAGCAGCTTGTTGGGCGGGGAGCTGTTTTTT,CASSLLGGELFF,TRBV5-4,NA,TRBJ2-2,large
TGTGCCAGCAGCCAAGCGACTAACACAGATACGCAGTATTTT,CASSQATNTDTQYF,TRBV3-1,NA,TRBJ2-3,many
TGTGCCAGCGGAAGGACAGACTATGGCTACACCTTC,CASGRTDYGYTF,TRBV6-1,NA,TRBJ1-2,NA
TGTGCCACCCATAGATCAGGGGCGTATGGCTACACCTTC,CATHRSGAYGYTF,TRBV12-3/TRBV12-4,NA,TRBJ1-2,few
TGTGCCAGCAGCAAACTCCAGAGACAGGGGCCTAACTCCTACGAGCAGTACTTC,CASSKLQRQGPNSYEQYF,TRBV21-1,NA,TRBJ2-7,NA
TGTGCCAGCAGTCGGGGACTGGGTCTTTACGAGCAGTTCTTC,CASSRGLGLYEQFF,TRBV28,NA,TRBJ2-1,NA
TGTGCCAGCAGCCCGCGGCAGGGGGCCCCGAGCTCCTACGAGCAGTACTTC,CASSPRQGAPSSYEQYF,TRBV14,TRBD1,TRBJ2-7,many
TGTGCCATCAGTGACTTACAAGAGACCCAGTACTTC,CAISDLQETQYF,TRBV10-3,NA,TRBJ2-5,many
TGCAGTGCTAGAGTTGGCGCAGCTAATGAAAAACTGTTTTTT,CSARVGAANEKLFF,TRBV20-1,NA,TRBJ1-4,many
TGTGCCAGCAGCCGGACGGGGAGACAGGGGGCCTACAATGAGCAGTTCTTC,CASSRTGRQGAYNEQFF,TRBV7-2,TRBD1,TRBJ2-1,many
TGTGCCAGCTCACCGCCACCTATTAGTGTTTCCTACGAGCAGTACTTC,CASSPPPISVSYEQYF,TRBV18,NA,TRBJ2-7,NA
TGTGCCAGCAGTTACCCAGGGGGAGAGACCCAGTACTTC,CASSYPGGETQYF,TRBV6-5,TRBD1,TRBJ2-5,many